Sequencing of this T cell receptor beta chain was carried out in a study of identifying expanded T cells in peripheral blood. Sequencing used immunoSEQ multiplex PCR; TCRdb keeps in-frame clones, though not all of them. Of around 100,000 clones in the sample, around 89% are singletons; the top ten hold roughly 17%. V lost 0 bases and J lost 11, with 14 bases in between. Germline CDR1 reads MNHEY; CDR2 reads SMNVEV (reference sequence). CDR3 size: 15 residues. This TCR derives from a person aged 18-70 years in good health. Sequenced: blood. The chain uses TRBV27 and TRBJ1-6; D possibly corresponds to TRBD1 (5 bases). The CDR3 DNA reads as TGTGCCAGCAGTTTATCGGGAAGCAGGGACGCACCCCTCCACTTT. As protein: CASSLSGSRDAPLHF.